This TCR beta chain is drawn from a study of T cell repertoires in cytomegalovirus infection. The CDR3 has 17 residues. Trimming removed 3 bases at V and 0 bases at J, with 18 bases between. Germline V gene sequence: CDR1 DFQATT, CDR2 SNEGSKA (reference sequence). From the reads, TCRdb called clonotypes with MiXCR, one entry per CDR3 protein. Among roughly 230,000 distinct CDR3 sequences, over 20% were seen once, and the ten largest hold about 20%. The sample consisted of CD8+ T cells from PBMCs. The chain employs TRBV20-1 and TRBJ2-1; maybe TRBD1 (6 bases). The TCR comes from a human donor in good health (CMV status not recorded). Some clones in this sample may be carry-over from other donors' samples. Here the CDR3 reads CSARGARVLRSYNEQFF. DNA for the CDR3: TGCAGTGCTAGGGGGGCGAGGGTGCTACGCTCCTACAATGAGCAGTTCTTC.